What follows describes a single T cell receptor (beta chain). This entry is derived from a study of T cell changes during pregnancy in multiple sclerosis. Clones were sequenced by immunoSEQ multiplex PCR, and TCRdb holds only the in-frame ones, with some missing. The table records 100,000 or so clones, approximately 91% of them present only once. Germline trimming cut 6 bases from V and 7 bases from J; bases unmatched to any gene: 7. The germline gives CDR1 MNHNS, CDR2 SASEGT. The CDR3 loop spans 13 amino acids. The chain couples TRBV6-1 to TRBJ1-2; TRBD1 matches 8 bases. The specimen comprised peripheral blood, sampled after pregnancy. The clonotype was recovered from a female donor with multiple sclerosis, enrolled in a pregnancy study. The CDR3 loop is CASSPTGEGGYTF. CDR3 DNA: TGTGCCAGCAGCCCGACAGGGGAAGGTGGCTACACCTTC.